This TCR beta chain comes out of a study of regulatory T cells in long-lasting Graves disease (dated by TCRdb to the early 2020s). Regarding the complete study: Antithyroid drugs had been taken for less than 3 months by newly diagnosed Graves' disease patients. Peripheral blood TCR sequencing and RNA sequencing compared persistent Graves' disease patients with newly diagnosed Graves' disease patients. The study was conducted in China and was registered as a clinical trial. A total of about 35 samples underwent TCR sequencing, from around 13 patients with persistent Graves' disease and roughly 20 patients with newly diagnosed Graves' disease. Summary of the overall study and its limitations: Persistent disease showed preferential use of TRBV28, TRBJ1-2 and TRBJ2-5, whereas newly diagnosed disease favored TRBV20-1 and TRBJ2-1. Patients with persistent disease shared more public clonotypes (over 2,500) than newly diagnosed patients did (more than 900). Sequencing and analysis were limited to the TCR beta chain. Compared with newly diagnosed patients, patients with persistent Graves' disease had lower TCR Shannon entropy and fewer highly expanded clones, which suggests clonal expansion. Because the primary lesion, thyroid tissue, could not be accessed, the study looked at peripheral blood alone. As a limitation, the authors acknowledged that the small sample size may reduce accuracy.

Explained via the paper, the time point label denotes: newly diagnosed GD, antithyroid drugs for less than 3 months. RNA was extracted from PBMCs in TRIzol for both TCR sequencing and RNA sequencing. The diagnosis of Graves' disease followed American Thyroid Association guidelines. Recruitment of patients was carried out at an endocrinology department in Xi'an, China. From each patient, about 8.9 milliliters of peripheral blood was collected into an EDTA anticoagulant tube. PBMCs were isolated by Ficoll Paque Plus density gradient separation without further T cell sorting. An Agilent 2100 Bioanalyzer and agarose gel were used to check RNA quality, and a NanoDrop 2000 was used to measure RNA concentration. The library was generated by multiplex PCR. The sequencer listed for this sample is Illumina HiSeq 4000. iRepertoire HTBI primers and Arm-PCR amplification of CDR3 regions were used to construct TCR beta libraries. Before sequencing, the PCR products underwent gel purification. On the study's bioinformatics: Across samples, 60 to 75 TRBV and roughly 15 TRBJ segments were identified and used for gene usage analysis of CDR3 amino acid clonotypes. Filtered high-quality paired reads were merged into contigs using COPE and FqMerger. BLAST was used to align contigs to the IMGT TRBV, TRBD and TRBJ reference genes, and CDR3 was defined following IMGT. Highly expanded clones were defined as clonotypes with a frequency above 0.1%. Shannon entropy served as the measure of repertoire diversity, while the Gini coefficient captured V-J evenness. Public clonotypes were defined as clonotypes shared by more than one individual. TCRdb reanalyzed the raw reads on its own, using fastp at Q25 for trimming and MiXCR for clone calling, and kept in-frame beta chains. Every entry covers one CDR3 protein and lists the most common genes and DNA from its rows. What appears here as the V and J calls and clone size reflects TCRdb's work, not the paper's. For this sample the table gives around 500,000 distinct CDR3 sequences, of which around 15% were detected only once. 20% to 30% of the sample rests with the top ten.

This clonotype was counted at least ten times. Its binding antigen is unknown. Base qualities were left out, and no much larger clone turns up one base away. A distance of 3 bases separates the germline ends of V and J, which lose 5 bases and 8 bases respectively. Via the germline V gene (reference sequence), CDR1 is GTSNPN and CDR2 SVGIG. The CDR3 goes from the cysteine to the phenylalanine over 8 residues. Only the CDR3 DNA stays, 24 bases, in frame from base 1. These data were likewise used in another study, on T cells in Graves' hyperthyroidism and ophthalmopathy. The second paper states: A patient counted as having stable Graves' hyperthyroidism if no progression to ophthalmopathy occurred over 18 months of follow-up. Hyperthyroidism patients were aged 18 to 65 years and newly diagnosed, with disease duration of less than 2 months. Patients with uncontrolled infections, other autoimmune diseases, pregnancy or lactation were excluded. Diagnoses were established on the basis of clinical symptoms, serum thyroxine and TRAb, thyroid ultrasound, and orbital computed tomography. A first-round RT-PCR of the TCR CDR3 used the HTBI primer set with the Qiagen OneStep RT-PCR kit. Most expanded thyroid clonotypes (frequency above 0.001) were also detected in blood, suggesting blood repertoires may reflect thyroid immune responses. A model built on a 13 V-J signature distinguished ophthalmopathy from stable hyperthyroidism, reaching 85% to 90% sensitivity and approximately 83% specificity in cross-validation and 80%/75% in testing. In validation, the model predicted progression to ophthalmopathy with around 71% sensitivity and approximately 78% specificity, a median of 6.5 months before onset. A discovery cohort of about a hundred patients, 43 with Graves' ophthalmopathy and approximately 55 with stable Graves' hyperthyroidism, was used to find distinguishing TCR V-J signatures. An independent validation cohort of around 19 hyperthyroidism patients and approximately 17 patients who later progressed to ophthalmopathy tested prospective prediction of ophthalmopathy. The 100 discovery patients were randomly split 7:3 into training and test sets. The study also compared thyroid tissue and blood T-cell repertoires from five or six Graves' hyperthyroidism patients. After sampling, hyperthyroidism patients received methimazole starting at 30 mg daily, and ophthalmopathy patients received high-dose intravenous methylprednisolone. Libraries were constructed in a second round of multiplex PCR, after which size selection and purification were carried out. Libraries were sequenced paired-end with 100 bp reads on an Illumina HiSeq2000. Raw data were processed with SOAPnuke, discarding reads with adapters, uncalled bases, mean Phred below 15, or no exact constant-primer or identifier match. COPE v1.2.5 was used to merge the high-quality paired reads, and each unique nucleotide sequence was defined as a clonotype. MiTCR v1.1 was used to align the clonotypes against IMGT TRBV, TRBD and TRBJ reference segments. The analysis was restricted to V-J combinations with a frequency above 0.0001, which together covered 99% to 99.2% of the repertoires. The TCS score was defined as F50 (clonal expansion) divided by E x V (chaos), with BLOSUM62-based TCRdist calculated between CDR3 peptides within each V-J. Welch's t-statistics and random forest reduced fewer than 600 V-J features to 13, which were used in a naive Bayes classifier (R e1071). No statistical method was used to set the sample size in advance, and investigators knew the group allocation. According to the paper, TCR Vbeta CDR3 sequencing was carried out on some 130 peripheral blood samples, which came from approximately 41 ophthalmopathy, 75 to 80 hyperthyroidism and some 17 progressor patients.

The clonotype comes from a woman aged 35 to 60 with Graves disease. Donor details come from another sample of the same person, matched by shared clones. This chain is built from TRBV30 and TRBJ1-2; the D gene lacks a confident call. The sample in question was peripheral blood mononuclear cells (PBMCs), obtained at new diagnosis, from a patient treated with antithyroid drugs. This receptor has the CDR3 CAWEGYTF. The DNA is TGTGCCTGGGAGGGCTACACCTTC.